The 20 T cell receptor beta chains reported below all come from one sample, sequenced in a study of PD-L1 blockade in urothelial cancer (dated by TCRdb to about 2017). The sample's time point label, in plain terms: pretreatment peripheral blood. Receptors were amplified or captured by the immunoSEQ multiplex PCR assay. TCRdb holds this immuneACCESS table with in-frame rearrangements only. Some clones are missing; in checked studies, unresolved V genes explain under half, and the rest has no known cause. The sample includes some 50,000 clones, with approximately 90% observed a single time. The ten largest clonotypes hold 14% to 15% of the sample. Material: PBMCs, obtained around atezolizumab (anti-PD-L1) treatment. These receptors were taken from a woman aged 55-69 years with urothelial cancer.

The CDR3 region is CASSIGRGNSQHF. Written as DNA, the CDR3 is TGTGCCAGTAGTATAGGAAGAGGCAACTCCCAGCATTTT. The chain is built from TRBV19 and TRBJ1-5; no clear D. The ends were cut back, 1 base at V and 11 bases at J, with 12 bases in the middle. This CDR3 comprises 13 residues. Germline values: CDR1 LNHDA, CDR2 SQIVND (reference sequence). The variable domain in full, completed from reference TRBV19 and TRBJ1-5, reads DGGITQSPKYLFRKEGQNVTLSCEQNLNHDAMYWYRQDPGQGLRLIYYSQIVNDFQKGDIAEGYSVSREKKESFPLTVTSAQKNPTAFYLCASSIGRGNSQHFGDGTRLSIL.

This clone was counted once. The V gene is TRBV9, the J gene TRBJ2-7, with 10 bases aligning to TRBD2. Germline V CDR1 and CDR2: SGDLS, YYNGEE. The CDR3 covers 15 residues. V shed 3 bases, J shed 1 base, and the junction held 4 bases outside the gene matches. The CDR3 region is CASSEGLALSYEQYF. CDR3 DNA: TGTGCCAGCAGCGAGGGACTAGCGTTGTCCTACGAGCAGTACTTC.

This chain uses TRBV7-2 with TRBJ2-1; D is unresolved. CDR1 and CDR2 (germline): SGHTA, FQGNSA. CDR3 length equals 15 residues. V lost 5 bases and J lost 3, with 14 bases in between. In DNA, the CDR3 is TGTGCCAGCAGCCCGACCCTCTGGAGCTACAATGAGCAGTTCTTC. Translating it yields CASSPTLWSYNEQFF. Full variable domain (remainder filled in from reference TRBV7-2 and TRBJ2-1): GAGVSQSPSNKVTEKGKDVELRCDPISGHTALYWYRQSLGQGLEFLIYFQGNSAPDKSGLPSDRFSAERTGGSVSTLTIQRTQQEDSAVYLCASSPTLWSYNEQFFGPGTRLTVL.

V is TRBV19 and J is TRBJ2-5; D is perhaps TRBD1 (6 bases). V was cut by 6 bases and J by 2 bases, with 13 bases left in between. There are 14 residues in the CDR3. Germline CDR1 LNHDA, CDR2 SQIVND (reference sequence). CDR3 sequence: CASSIRGLQETQYF. The CDR3 DNA reads TGTGCCAGTAGCATAAGGGGGTTACAAGAGACCCAGTACTTC.

This sequence joins TRBV19 and TRBJ2-2; weak D call: TRBD1 (7 bases). The CDR3 runs to 15 residues. Trimming removed 5 bases at V and 10 bases at J, with 20 bases between. Germline CDR1 LNHDA, CDR2 SQIVND (reference sequence). CDR3: CASSPGPGGYEELFF. The CDR3 DNA follows: TGTGCCAGTAGTCCTGGGCCAGGGGGGTACGAGGAGCTGTTTTTT.

The chain recombines TRBV5-6 with TRBJ1-4; a possible D gene is TRBD1 (6 bases). Trimming took 1 base from V and 2 from J, leaving 6 bases between them. The CDR3 is 14 amino acids. Germline loops: CDR1 SGHDT, CDR2 YYEEEE. The CDR3 spells CASSLQGTNEKLFF. CDR3 in DNA: TGTGCCAGCAGCTTGCAGGGGACTAATGAAAAACTGTTTTTT.

This chain links TRBV5-1 with TRBJ2-7; TRBD1 matches 10 bases. Trimming took 3 bases from V and 3 from J; bases not matched to a gene: 6. Germline CDR1 reads SGHRS; CDR2 reads YFSETQ. The CDR3 covers 15 residues. In nucleotides, the CDR3 is TGCGCCAGCAGCTCGGTGACAGGGGGCGGCTACGAGCAGTACTTC. Encoded protein: CASSSVTGGGYEQYF.

The genes are TRBV11-2 and TRBJ1-1, with D possibly being TRBD1 (6 bases). V was shortened by 5 bases and J by 5 bases, with 15 bases between the two germline ends. The CDR3 sequence is 14 residues long. Germline V gene lookup returns CDR1 SGHAT and CDR2 FQNNGV. The CDR3 spells CASSTGTRRTEAFF. The CDR3 DNA reads TGTGCCAGCAGCACCGGGACAAGGCGAACTGAAGCTTTCTTT. Using reference TRBV11-2 and TRBJ1-1 for the parts outside the CDR3, the full variable domain is EAGVAQSPRYKIIEKRQSVAFWCNPISGHATLYWYQQILGQGPKLLIQFQNNGVVDDSQLPKDRFSAERLKGVDSTLKIQPAKLEDSAVYLCASSTGTRRTEAFFGQGTRLTVV.

In its sample, this clone was seen once. Written as DNA, the CDR3 is TGTGCCAGTAGGATTAACACGTCCCCGAACACTGAAGCTTTCTTT. Encoded protein: CASRINTSPNTEAFF. The chain links TRBV19 to TRBJ1-1, with D unresolved. The CDR3 runs to 15 residues. The V and J ends lost 6 bases and 1 base respectively, with 15 bases between them. CDR1 and CDR2 from the germline V gene are LNHDA and SQIVND (reference sequence).

V usage is TRBV6-1 and J usage is TRBJ1-3; D remains unclear. V lost 5 bases and J 2 bases, leaving 13 bases between the germline ends. Germline values: CDR1 MNHNS, CDR2 SASEGT. This CDR3 has 15 residues. CDR3 region: CASSPLRGPGNTIYF. The CDR3 region has the DNA TGTGCCAGCAGTCCCCTCCGCGGGCCTGGAAACACCATATATTTT.

The chain couples TRBV10-3 to TRBJ2-3, with 13 bases aligning to TRBD2. The CDR3 extends over 18 amino acids. Germline V lookup: CDR1 ENHRY, CDR2 SYGVKD. J was trimmed by 4 bases and V by 2 bases; bases with no gene match: 9. CDR3 DNA sequence: TGTGCCATCAGTGAGCCATCCGGGACTAGCGGGGTGGCAGATACGCAGTATTTT. Translated, it gives CAISEPSGTSGVADTQYF.

The chain combines TRBV11-3 with TRBJ2-2, with 8 bases that match TRBD1. With 1 base clipped from V and 4 bases from J, the junction kept 5 bases outside the gene matches. The germline gives CDR1 SGHNT, CDR2 YENEEA. This CDR3 has 16 amino acids. The CDR3 loop is CASSLGRTGRTGELFF. Here the CDR3 DNA reads TGTGCCAGCAGCTTAGGGAGGACAGGGCGCACCGGGGAGCTGTTTTTT.

In its sample, this clone was seen once. The chain uses TRBV2 and TRBJ1-5, with D possibly TRBD1 on 5 matching bases. V was trimmed by 5 bases and J by 10 bases, leaving 18 bases between them. The CDR3 extends over 14 amino acids. Germline assignment: CDR1 SNHLY and CDR2 FYNNEI. CDR3 residues: CASSPQGAELPQHF. In DNA, the CDR3 is TGTGCCAGCAGTCCTCAAGGGGCCGAATTACCCCAGCATTTT. The variable domain in full, with the rest retrieved from reference TRBV2 and TRBJ1-5, is EPEVTQTPSHQVTQMGQEVILRCVPISNHLYFYWYRQILGQKVEFLVSFYNNEISEKSEIFDDQFSVERPDGSNFTLKIRSTKLEDSAMYFCASSPQGAELPQHFGDGTRLSIL.

This clone has a handful of counts. The chain joins TRBV5-4 to TRBJ2-1; D ambiguous. The CDR3 spans 13 residues. Germline V lookup: CDR1 SGHNT, CDR2 YYREEE (reference sequence). V lost 0 bases, J lost 8 bases, and 9 bases lay in between. The CDR3 region is CASSLVPRDEQFF. The CDR3, as DNA: TGTGCCAGCAGCTTGGTGCCAAGAGATGAGCAGTTCTTC.

This chain connects TRBV6-1 to TRBJ1-3, with a tentative D call TRBD1 (6 bases). CDR1 MNHNS and CDR2 SASEGT come from the germline V gene. V was pared by 5 bases and J by 8 bases, with 13 bases between. The CDR3 sequence is 13 residues long. The CDR3 reads CASSTTGRDTIYF. As DNA, the CDR3 is TGTGCCAGCAGTACAACAGGGAGGGACACCATATATTTT.

The chain employs TRBV6-5 and TRBJ2-7; D might be TRBD1 (6 bases). Trimming left V 6 bases short and J 5 bases short, with 17 bases between. In germline, CDR1 is MNHEY, CDR2 SVGAGI. This CDR3 is 14 amino acids long. As DNA, the CDR3 is TGTGCCAGCAGGAGACAGGACCCCAGGAACGAGCAGTACTTC. Amino acid sequence: CASRRQDPRNEQYF.

The chain couples TRBV7-6 to TRBJ2-1; 9 positions agree with TRBD1. Losses at the gene ends were 2 bases for V and 8 bases for J; bases not matched to a gene: 4. The CDR3 has 14 amino acids. The germline gives CDR1 SGHVS, CDR2 FNYEAQ. Here the CDR3 DNA reads TGTGCCAGCAGCTTACGGGACAGGGCCCATGAGCAGTTCTTC. Amino acids: CASSLRDRAHEQFF.

The table lists this clone with a count of one. The gene calls are TRBV18 and TRBJ1-2; TRBD1 matches 10 bases. CDR1 is KGHSH and CDR2 is LQKENI in the germline V gene. The ends lost 0 bases at V and 8 bases at J; junction bases unmatched: 6. CDR3 length: 15 amino acids. CDR3 bases: TGTGCCAGCTCACCACCGGGACAGGGGCCAGGGGGCTACACCTTC. This translates into CASSPPGQGPGGYTF.

This clone was recorded only once. V gene TRBV11-2 combines with J gene TRBJ2-3, with D perhaps TRBD2 (6 bases). V was pared by 2 bases and J by 3 bases, with 6 bases between. The germline V gene has CDR1 SGHAT and CDR2 FQNNGV. The CDR3 loop spans 13 amino acids. The CDR3 nucleotides are TGTGCCAGCAGCTTACGGGGGACAGATACGCAGTATTTT. Amino acids: CASSLRGTDTQYF.

The rearrangement uses TRBV15 and TRBJ2-5, with TRBD1 as a possible D gene (5 bases). Germline CDR1 reads LNHNV; CDR2 reads YYDKDF (reference sequence). This CDR3 spans 15 amino acids. V was shortened by 0 bases and J by 3 bases, with 11 bases between the two germline ends. The CDR3 DNA follows: TGTGCCACCAGCAGAGATTACGGCAGGGAAGAGACCCAGTACTTC. It is translated as CATSRDYGREETQYF.